This T cell receptor (beta chain) stems from a study of cytomegalovirus exposure and HLA in healthy donors. About the research overall: Genotyping showed 75% to 90% of hundreds of donors falling in the Caucasian-associated ancestry cluster. Study-wide results and limits: Most CMV-associated TCR beta chains were later found to appear HLA-restricted.

Primers: 60 Vbeta forward and 13 Jbeta reverse. Libraries were prepared by immunoSEQ multiplex PCR; TCRdb keeps only in-frame clonotypes and omits some of them. The table has around 110,000 clones, about 59% seen once; the top ten hold 9.5%. Concerning this clone: The target antigen is unknown.

The TCR comes from a woman aged 40 to 50 in good health and CMV-seropositive. Material: PBMCs.

The CDR3 sequence: CASSFTGILGGYTF. In nucleotides, the CDR3 is TGTGCCAGCAGCTTCACAGGGATCTTGGGTGGCTACACCTTC. This sequence joins TRBV5-6 and TRBJ1-2; a weak D match, TRBD1 (6 bases). V gave up 2 bases and J gave up 7 bases, with 15 bases separating them. The germline V gene has CDR1 SGHDT and CDR2 YYEEEE. The CDR3 totals 14 residues.